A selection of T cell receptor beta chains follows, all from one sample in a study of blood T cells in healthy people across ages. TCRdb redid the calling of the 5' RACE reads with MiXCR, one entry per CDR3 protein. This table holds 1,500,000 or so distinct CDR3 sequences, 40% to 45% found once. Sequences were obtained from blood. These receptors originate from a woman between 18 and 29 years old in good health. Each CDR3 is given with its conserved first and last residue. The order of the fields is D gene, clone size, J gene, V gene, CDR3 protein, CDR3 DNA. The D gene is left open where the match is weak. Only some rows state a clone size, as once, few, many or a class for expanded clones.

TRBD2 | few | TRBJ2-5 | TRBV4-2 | CASSPPGTSGIKTQYF | TGTGCCAGCAGCCCTCCCGGGACTAGCGGGATTAAGACCCAGTACTTC
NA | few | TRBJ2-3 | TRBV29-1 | CSVSRTDTDTQYF | TGCAGCGTTTCCCGGACAGACACAGATACGCAGTATTTT
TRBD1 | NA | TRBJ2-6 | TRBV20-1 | CSALLGQGYSGANVLTF | TGCAGTGCCCTGCTTGGACAGGGCTACTCTGGGGCCAACGTCCTGACTTTC
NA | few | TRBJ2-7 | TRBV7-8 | CASSGILVYEQYF | TGTGCCAGCAGCGGGATATTGGTCTACGAGCAGTACTTC
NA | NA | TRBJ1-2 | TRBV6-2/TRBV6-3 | CASSYRPYGELNYGYTF | TGTGCCAGCAGTTACCGGCCTTACGGAGAGCTTAACTATGGCTACACCTTC
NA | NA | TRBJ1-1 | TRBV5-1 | CASSGIASGGTEEAFF | TGCGCCAGCAGCGGAATCGCATCGGGCGGGACTGAGGAAGCTTTCTTT
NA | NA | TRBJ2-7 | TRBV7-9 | CASSIQTGTYEQYF | TGTGCCAGCAGCATACAAACAGGGACGTACGAGCAGTACTTC
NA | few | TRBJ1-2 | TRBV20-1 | CSARLGGSAGVYGYTF | TGCAGTGCTAGGCTAGGTGGATCTGCTGGCGTCTATGGCTACACCTTC
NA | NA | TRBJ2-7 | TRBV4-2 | CASSQDLMGEQYF | TGTGCCAGCAGCCAAGATCTGATGGGGGAGCAGTACTTC
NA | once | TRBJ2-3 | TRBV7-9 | CASSLVDLTLDTQYF | TGTGCCAGCAGCTTAGTCGACTTGACCCTAGATACGCAGTATTTT